A selection of T cell receptor beta chains follows, all from one sample in a study of regulatory T cells in long-lasting Graves disease. TCRdb reprocessed the multiplex PCR reads via MiXCR and lists one record per CDR3 protein. The profile shows 420,000 or so distinct CDR3 sequences, about 17% of them singletons. These data were also filed under a second study, of T cells in Graves' hyperthyroidism and ophthalmopathy.

This specimen consisted of peripheral blood mononuclear cells (PBMCs), obtained at new diagnosis, from a patient treated with antithyroid drugs. Receptors originate from a woman younger than 30 with Graves disease. CDR3s include the opening cysteine and the closing phenylalanine or tryptophan. D genes are given only for firm matches. Size tells how often a clone was seen (once, few, many) or the class of an expanded clone, and some rows leave it out.

D | J | V | size | DNA | CDR3
TRBD2 | TRBJ2-7 | TRBV20-1 | many | TGCAGTGCTAGATTCCCACCTCTAGCGGGAGGATCCCCCTACGAGCAGTACTTC | CSARFPPLAGGSPYEQYF
NA | TRBJ2-3 | TRBV2 | few | TGTGCCAACAGTCCAGACCAAAAAGATACGCAGTATTTT | CANSPDQKDTQYF
NA | TRBJ2-2 | TRBV29-1 | few | TGCAGCGTCGGGACACAAACTTACACCGGGGAGCTGTTTTTT | CSVGTQTYTGELFF
TRBD1 | TRBJ1-1 | TRBV10-3 | NA | TGTGCCATCACCGAGGACAGGGTGTCGGAAGCTTTCTTT | CAITEDRVSEAFF
NA | TRBJ1-1 | TRBV6-1 | NA | TGTGCCAGCGTGGCGGGGGCGTATGTGAACACTGAAGCTTTCTTT | CASVAGAYVNTEAFF
NA | TRBJ2-3 | TRBV28 | many | TGTGCCAGCACCCCATTGACTCGCACAGATACGCAGTATTTT | CASTPLTRTDTQYF
NA | TRBJ2-1 | TRBV19 | NA | TGTGCCAGTAGTAAAAACAGGGTTAATGAGCAGTTCTTC | CASSKNRVNEQFF
TRBD2 | TRBJ2-1 | TRBV6-1 | few | TGTGCCAGCACCCAGGGGGTAGTAGCGGGAGGGAGCTCCTACAATGAGCAGTTCTTC | CASTQGVVAGGSSYNEQFF
NA | TRBJ1-4 | TRBV27 | many | TGTGCCAGCAGTTTCGATCGGGGTAATGGCAAGGCGGCTAATGAAAAACTGTTTTTT | CASSFDRGNGKAANEKLFF
TRBD2 | TRBJ2-2 | TRBV5-1 | many | TGCGCCAGCAGCTTGGTGGCGGGAGCCGGGGAGCTGTTTTTT | CASSLVAGAGELFF
NA | TRBJ2-1 | TRBV20-1 | many | TGCAGTGCTAGAGATAAAAGTAACTCCGAGCAGTTCTTC | CSARDKSNSEQFF
TRBD2 | TRBJ2-7 | TRBV7-9 | many | TGTGCCAGCAGCCCCGCTCCTAGCGGGAGGGACGAGCAGTACTTC | CASSPAPSGRDEQYF
TRBD2 | TRBJ2-3 | TRBV27 | NA | TGTGCCAGCAGTTTTAGCCCCCTCTGGGTTAGCGGGAGAACAGATACGCAGTATTTT | CASSFSPLWVSGRTDTQYF
NA | TRBJ1-6 | TRBV7-9 | NA | TGTGCCAGCAGCCCCTCCGGGGGTCATTCACCCCTCCACTTT | CASSPSGGHSPLHF
TRBD2 | TRBJ2-1 | TRBV4-1 | NA | TGCGCCAGCAGCCTCGGCCCTAGCGGGGATGAGCAGTTCTTC | CASSLGPSGDEQFF
NA | TRBJ1-2 | TRBV20-1 | many | TGCAGTGCTAGACCCCAGGGCACCCTCGCTGGCTACACCTTC | CSARPQGTLAGYTF
TRBD2 | TRBJ2-3 | TRBV20-1 | many | TGCAGTGCTGAGGGACTAGCGTCAGATACGCAGTATTTT | CSAEGLASDTQYF
NA | TRBJ2-7 | TRBV5-1 | few | TGCGCCAGCAGCTTGGGTGGGCCGACCACCTACGAGCAGTACTTC | CASSLGGPTTYEQYF
TRBD2 | TRBJ2-1 | TRBV7-9 | many | TGTGCCAGCAGCCTCGGACTAGCGGGAGCTCGGGAGCAGTTCTTC | CASSLGLAGAREQFF
TRBD1 | TRBJ2-4 | TRBV5-1 | NA | TGCGCCAGCAGCTTGGTAACAGGGGAAAAAAACATTCAGTACTTC | CASSLVTGEKNIQYF
TRBD2 | TRBJ2-7 | TRBV28 | many | TGTGCCAGCCACTTAAGCGGGAGATCGTACGAGCAGTACTTC | CASHLSGRSYEQYF
NA | TRBJ2-5 | TRBV7-3 | few | TGTGCCAGCAGCTTAACGACGCAAGAGACCCAGTACTTC | CASSLTTQETQYF
NA | TRBJ2-7 | TRBV7-2 | many | TGTGCCAGCAGCTTAGATTGGGACGAGCAGTACTTC | CASSLDWDEQYF